This T cell receptor (beta chain) was documented in a study of identical twins. Points from the study as a whole: Twins' excess sharing was less marked for out-of-frame beta sequences. In cord blood, abundant beta clonotypes had fewer insertions; memory showed no trend. Zero-insertion analyses could be partly confounded by invariant MAIT and iNKT cells. Models predicted less out-of-frame TCR alpha sharing in monozygotic twins than was found.

The CDR3 has 16 amino acids. V lost 0 bases and J lost 4; bases outside the gene matches: 6. Germline V gene sequence: CDR1 KGHSH, CDR2 LQKENI. This clonotype was observed many times. The antigen is undetermined. TCRdb called the 5' RACE reads again in MiXCR, with one record for every CDR3 protein. The sample records 250,000 or so distinct CDR3 sequences, approximately 7% being singletons. These sequences were also reported in another study, on yellow fever vaccine responses in identical twins.

V is TRBV18 and J is TRBJ2-1; 7 nucleotides align to TRBD1. Sequenced sample: memory (CD45RO+) T cells sorted from blood. The origin of this receptor is a woman aged 18-30 years in good health. CDR3 sequence (DNA): TGTGCCAGCTCACCACCCACAGGGGTATCATACAATGAGCAGTTCTTC. Its translation is CASSPPTGVSYNEQFF. Using reference TRBV18 and TRBJ2-1 for the parts outside the CDR3, the full variable domain is NAGVMQNPRHLVRRRGQEARLRCSPMKGHSHVYWYRQLPEEGLKFMVYLQKENIIDESGMPKERFSAEFPKEGPSILRIQQVVRGDSAAYFCASSPPTGVSYNEQFFGPGTRLTVL.